A single sample is the source of the 23 T cell receptor beta chains below, sequenced in a study of blood T cells in healthy people across ages. For the second PCR, which ran for 7 to 11 cycles, a sample-barcoded 5' primer and a J-beta primer mix were used. TCRdb reanalysed the 5' RACE reads using MiXCR and keeps one entry per CDR3 protein. The sample holds approximately 690,000 distinct CDR3 sequences, approximately 59% seen once. The specimen was blood. The receptors originated from a man in his sixties in good health.

V is TRBV11-2 and J is TRBJ2-7; D might be TRBD2 (5 bases). CDR1 and CDR2 from the germline V gene are SGHAT and FQNNGV. This CDR3 has 12 amino acids. V lost 5 bases and J lost 5, with 10 bases in between. CDR3 nucleotide sequence: TGTGCCAGCAGCCTACCGGGAAACGAGCAGTACTTC. Translation: CASSLPGNEQYF. The whole variable domain, filled in from reference TRBV11-2 and TRBJ2-7, reads EAGVAQSPRYKIIEKRQSVAFWCNPISGHATLYWYQQILGQGPKLLIQFQNNGVVDDSQLPKDRFSAERLKGVDSTLKIQPAKLEDSAVYLCASSLPGNEQYFGPGTRLTVT.

This clonotype was seen a few times. The V gene is TRBV12-3 or TRBV12-4, the J gene TRBJ2-4, with D maybe TRBD1 (6 bases). V lost 6 bases and J 4 bases, leaving 13 bases between the germline ends. This CDR3 has 14 residues. The CDR3 DNA follows: TGTGCCAGCAGCACTGGACAGACTAAAAACATTCAGTACTTC. It translates to CASSTGQTKNIQYF.

In this sample, this clonotype turned up a few times. The rearrangement joins TRBV5-5 to TRBJ2-6; 10 positions agree with TRBD2. The CDR3 is made up of 18 amino acids. Germline V gives CDR1 SGHKS, CDR2 YYEKEE (reference sequence). V gave up 4 bases and J gave up 0 bases; unmatched junction bases: 7. The CDR3 bases are TGTGCCAGCAGCACGACTCTAGCGGGGGCCTCTGGGGCCAACGTCCTGACTTTC. Amino acids: CASSTTLAGASGANVLTF.

The chain employs TRBV3-1 and TRBJ2-1, with 8 bases identical to TRBD2. Germline values: CDR1 LGHDT, CDR2 YNNKEL (reference sequence). The ends lost 4 bases at V and 3 bases at J; junction bases unmatched: 8. This CDR3 is 16 amino acids long. In nucleotides, the CDR3 is TGTGCCAGCAGCCCTAGAGCGGGGGCACTCTACAATGAGCAGTTCTTC. Residues: CASSPRAGALYNEQFF.

This clonotype appeared a single time. The chain couples TRBV29-1 to TRBJ2-3; weak D call: TRBD2 (6 bases). The length of the CDR3 is 12 residues. CDR1 SQVTM and CDR2 ANQGSEA come from the germline V gene. The germline V and J ends were trimmed by 3 bases and 7 bases, with 11 bases remaining between them. CDR3 in amino acids: CSVDGGGYTQYF. The DNA of the CDR3 is TGCAGCGTTGACGGGGGAGGTTATACGCAGTATTTT.

The chain links TRBV4-1 to TRBJ1-2, with D possibly TRBD1 on 5 matching bases. The CDR3 totals 15 residues. CDR1 and CDR2 (germline): MGHRA, YSYEKL. The V end lost 6 bases, the J end lost 4 bases, and 18 bases lay between the germline ends. The CDR3 coding sequence is TGCGCCAGCAGACCCGACAGCCGCTATGGCTATGGCTACACCTTC. The encoded protein is CASRPDSRYGYGYTF.

Turning to this clonotype: One end of the junction varies from germline; a read error may be responsible. The V gene is TRBV25-1, the J gene TRBJ1-4; D unclear. The CDR3 loop spans 15 amino acids. Germline loops: CDR1 MGHDK, CDR2 SYGVNS. In nucleotides, the CDR3 is TGCGCCAGCACCCCCGGGGAGAGAGAAAATGAAAAACTGTTTTTT. Its protein is CASTPGERENEKLFF.

The chain joins TRBV6-5 to TRBJ2-1, with 11 bases lining up with TRBD2. The length of the CDR3 is 15 residues. V trimming: 2 bases; J trimming: 7 bases; junction bases outside the gene matches: 4. Looked up from germline, CDR1 is MNHEY and CDR2 is SVGAGI. The CDR3 loop is CASSYGGTSGNEQFF. Written as DNA, the CDR3 is TGTGCCAGCAGTTACGGGGGGACTAGCGGAAATGAGCAGTTCTTC.

V gene TRBV20-1 combines with J gene TRBJ2-1; no firm D call. The CDR3 is made up of 12 amino acids. Germline V gives CDR1 DFQATT, CDR2 SNEGSKA (reference sequence). Trimming cost V 4 bases and J 5 bases, with 9 bases left between them. Here the CDR3 reads CSANGMNNEQFF. The CDR3 DNA follows: TGCAGTGCTAATGGTATGAACAATGAGCAGTTCTTC.

The rearrangement joins TRBV5-4 to TRBJ2-4; D may be TRBD2 (6 bases). Per the germline V gene, CDR1 is SGHNT and CDR2 is YYREEE (reference sequence). Trimming stripped 0 bases from V and 0 bases from J, with 10 bases between. The CDR3 totals 16 residues. CDR3 sequence: CASSLAQGGAKNIQYF. CDR3 coding DNA: TGTGCCAGCAGCTTGGCGCAGGGAGGAGCCAAAAACATTCAGTACTTC. The full variable domain, its missing parts supplied by reference TRBV5-4 and TRBJ2-4, is ETGVTQSPTHLIKTRGQQVTLRCSSQSGHNTVSWYQQALGQGPQFIFQYYREEENGRGNFPPRFSGLQFPNYSSELNVNALELDDSALYLCASSLAQGGAKNIQYFGAGTRLSVL.

The genes are TRBV13 and TRBJ1-2, with D possibly being TRBD1 (5 bases). Germline CDR1 and CDR2: PRHDT and FYEKMQ (reference sequence). The CDR3 contains 12 residues. The V end lost 5 bases, the J end lost 4 bases, and 8 bases lay between the germline ends. This CDR3 reads CASSKTVYGYTF. CDR3 bases: TGTGCCAGCAGCAAGACAGTCTATGGCTACACCTTC.

This clonotype was detected a few times. V gene TRBV6-1 combines with J gene TRBJ2-7; D is unclear. Germline V CDR1 and CDR2: MNHNS, SASEGT. CDR3 size: 13 residues. Trimming shortened V by 6 bases and J by 0 bases, and 9 bases separated the two germline ends. The DNA of the CDR3 is TGTGCCAGCAGGGTAGGAACCTCCTACGAGCAGTACTTC. Residues: CASRVGTSYEQYF.

This clonotype has just one count. One junction end disagrees with the germline gene, perhaps due to a read error. This chain uses TRBV18 with TRBJ2-6; D unclear. Germline V CDR1 and CDR2: KGHSH, LQKENI. This CDR3 region has 15 residues. For the CDR3, the DNA is TGTGCCAGCTCGCCACAGCTCTCTGGGGCCAACGTCCTGACTTTC. The encoded protein is CASSPQLSGANVLTF.

The J gene is TRBJ2-2, the V gene TRBV6-1; 8 positions match TRBD1. Germline-derived CDR1 and CDR2 are MNHNS and SASEGT. This CDR3 region has 14 residues. CDR3 loop: CSAGGQVNTGELFF. Written as DNA, the CDR3 is TGTAGCGCTGGGGGACAGGTGAACACCGGGGAGCTGTTTTTT.

DNA of the CDR3: TGTGCCACTCACCTGAACCCCCGCACCGGGGAGCTGTTTTTT. The encoded protein is CATHLNPRTGELFF. The V gene is TRBV6-1, the J gene TRBJ2-2; D is unresolved. This CDR3 has 14 residues. Germline CDR1 is MNHNS and CDR2 is SASEGT. Trimming stripped 10 bases from V and 4 bases from J, with 16 bases between.

The rearrangement joins TRBV29-1 to TRBJ1-5, with D tentatively TRBD1 (6 bases). Germline CDR1 and CDR2: SQVTM and ANQGSEA. Deletions cut 5 bases from V and 3 bases from J, with 11 bases between. CDR3 length equals 13 residues. DNA of the CDR3: TGCAGCGTTTTAACAGGGATCAATCAGCCCCAGCATTTT. Translating gives CSVLTGINQPQHF.

The rearrangement joins TRBV10-3 to TRBJ2-1; D might be TRBD1 or TRBD2, each matching 5 bases. This CDR3 spans 17 amino acids. The germline V and J ends were trimmed by 4 bases and 6 bases, with 22 bases remaining between them. The germline V gene has CDR1 ENHRY and CDR2 SYGVKD. The CDR3 is CAISVGLGDPEFNEQFF. The CDR3 coding sequence is TGTGCCATCAGTGTTGGGCTCGGGGACCCAGAATTCAATGAGCAGTTCTTC.

The chain couples TRBV29-1 to TRBJ2-1; D tentatively reads TRBD1 or TRBD2 (5 bases each). The tail of the sequence fits TRBJ2-7 better, so the J call may be wrong. CDR3 length: 15 residues. Germline V gene data show CDR1 as SQVTM and CDR2 as ANQGSEA. The CDR3 sequence is CSVEAGASSYNEQYF. The CDR3 nucleotides read TGCAGCGTTGAAGCCGGGGCGAGCTCCTACAATGAGCAGTACTTC.

This clonotype was seen at least ten times. This sequence joins TRBV18 and TRBJ1-2; D is perhaps TRBD1 (5 bases). The germline V and J ends were trimmed by 3 bases and 4 bases, with 9 bases remaining between them. The length of the CDR3 is 13 residues. Looked up from germline, CDR1 is KGHSH and CDR2 is LQKENI. DNA for the CDR3: TGTGCCAGCTCACCTGACAGCATCTATGGCTACACCTTC. Protein: CASSPDSIYGYTF.

The table lists this clonotype with a few counts. The rearrangement links TRBV5-1 to TRBJ2-5; TRBD2 matches at 9 bases. The junction had 9 bases not matched to a gene; V was cut back by 1 base and J by 5 bases. This CDR3 region has 16 residues. Germline CDR1 is SGHRS and CDR2 is YFSETQ. In DNA, the CDR3 is TGCGCCAGCAGCTTGAATCCGGGACTAGCCAAGGAGACCCAGTACTTC. Translated, it gives CASSLNPGLAKETQYF.

This chain uses TRBV12-3 or TRBV12-4 with TRBJ1-5; D remains ambiguous. There are 14 residues in the CDR3. The V end lost 5 bases, the J end lost 4 bases, and 12 bases lay between the germline ends. The CDR3 DNA is TGTGCCAGCAGTGTAGGATGGCAGAATCAGCCCCAGCATTTT. Its protein product is CASSVGWQNQPQHF.

This clonotype was seen only a few times. V is TRBV5-1 and J is TRBJ2-7; maybe TRBD1 (7 bases). Trimming cost V 1 base and J 7 bases, with 15 bases left between them. There are 14 residues in the CDR3. The germline gives CDR1 SGHRS, CDR2 YFSETQ. CDR3 sequence: CASSLQGGPFEQYF. The CDR3 DNA reads TGCGCCAGCAGCTTGCAGGGGGGCCCGTTTGAGCAGTACTTC.

This clonotype was observed once. The chain combines TRBV29-1 with TRBJ2-1, with TRBD2 identical over 8 bases. Germline-derived CDR1 and CDR2 are SQVTM and ANQGSEA. This CDR3 is built from 14 residues. V was pared by 6 bases and J by 9 bases, with 13 bases of the junction left unmatched. The CDR3 DNA reads as TGCAGCGTGAGCCAAGTCTCGGGAGGGGTTGAGCAGTTCTTC. Translated: CSVSQVSGGVEQFF.